Sequencing of this T cell receptor beta chain was carried out in a study of cytomegalovirus exposure and HLA in healthy donors (dated by TCRdb to 2015 to 2018). For the study in its entirety: According to an earlier analysis of several hundred of the donors, roughly 180 million T cells yielded some 120 million unique TCR beta sequences and more than 250 Gb of sequence data. Roughly 300 gigabases of sequencing data and tens of millions of unique TCR sequences made up an early release that covered some 640 HLA-typed donors. Of the roughly 400 genotyped donors, 81% were placed in the genetic ancestry cluster associated with self-reported Caucasian donors. The study aimed to test whether signatures of past pathogen exposure could be identified by cataloging public T cell receptors. The study profiled the T cell repertoires of approximately 700 subjects by immunosequencing and related them to cytomegalovirus serostatus. Besides the first cohort of roughly 640 subjects, a separate validation cohort made up of 120 different subjects was used. To predict cytomegalovirus infection status, the study combined high-throughput TCR immunosequencing, statistical association of individual TCRs with disease status, and machine learning. A later analysis re-examined previously published TCR beta repertoires from roughly 720 donors and added high-resolution HLA genotyping to investigate patterns of TCR occurrence. In the later analysis, no new phenotypic data were used to find candidate immune exposures; instead, reliance was placed on TCR beta sequences and their occurrence across donors. An earlier analysis of 587 of the donors applied high-throughput TCR beta sequencing to assess whether each TCR beta V gene segment acted as functional or pseudogenic. Donor age, sex, ethnicity and CMV serostatus were compiled alongside the repertoire data. A later genetic analysis took genome-wide SNP genotypes for 398 of the 666 donors and used that subset as a discovery cohort. All discovery cohort repertoires had been generated using a single sequencing platform. HLA typing included class I and class II loci at four-digit resolution. Typing coverage differed by locus: A, B, C, DRB1 and DQB1 were typed in roughly 629-640 donors, DQA1 in 522, DPA1 in 606, and DPB1 in 450 to 480. Roughly 5 DR-DQ haplotypes were treated as single units for association and clustering because of strong linkage in the cohort. On average, roughly 250,000 unique TCR beta nucleotide sequences were sequenced per donor among a few hundred genotyped donors of the cohort, with about 19% of those sequences being non-productive. The full study reports these points: The only immune exposure information available for the cohort was CMV serostatus. Cytomegalovirus status was reported to be diagnosed by the classifier with high specificity and sensitivity in both the original and validation cohorts. In a later analysis, the rate of TCR association differed among HLA loci, with DRB1 alleles having the most associated TCRs and HLA-C alleles having the fewest. Most TCR sequences were observed very rarely across donors, whereas some public TCRs were present in many individuals. According to a later analysis, most CMV-associated TCR beta chains appeared to be HLA-restricted, and the HLA associations seemed to be driven largely by CMV exposure. Presence/absence analyses assumed roughly uniform sequencing depth across donors, an assumption that may not hold. In a later analysis, several top co-occurrence clusters were reported to appear linked to parvovirus B19, influenza, CMV and Epstein-Barr virus. Because HLA typing was unavailable for some donors at each locus, only the typed subset was used in association tests. Three of the identified cytomegalovirus-associated TCR beta chains were confirmed in vitro to be specific for cytomegalovirus antigens. In an earlier analysis of some 500 of the donors, most TCR beta V segments appeared in productive rearrangements about 90% or about 30% of the time, broadly matching IMGT annotations. Specific HLA alleles were associated with 15,000 to 20,000 TCR beta sequences at a false discovery rate of 0.05 in a later analysis. In a later genetic analysis, fewer N-insertions in productive TCRs were reported among donors in an Asian-associated ancestry cluster than the approximately 710-donor mean. In the study, around 160 TCR beta chains were listed as associated with cytomegalovirus. The earlier analysis of 587 of the donors excluded over 15 rarely observed V segments, including chromosome 9 orphons, because counts were too low. Some IMGT-functional V segments, including TRBV6-2 and TRBV6-3, could not be distinguished by the 87-base-pair reads and were therefore excluded. In this cohort, only TCR beta chains were sequenced, and detectable features were limited by the absence of alpha or paired-chain data. A further reported finding was that TCR beta sequences accurately predicted the HLA-A and HLA-B alleles for most subjects in the first cohort. Correlated functional status among segregating V segments might be attributable to linkage disequilibrium, but an unknown experimental factor could not be ruled out. A later analysis found that HLA-associated TCR beta chains were more clonally expanded and had lower generation probabilities than equally common non-associated chains. A cluster of highly shared sequence variants was judged likely to represent a technical artifact of the sequencing pipeline. According to the authors, the approach could potentially be generalized to other disease states and immunological phenotypes. An association between a missense DCLRE1C variant and V-gene and J-gene trimming of TCR beta chains was found in a later genetic analysis and replicated in an independent cohort. When HLA alleles, especially DR and DQ, strongly co-occurred, TCR associations were difficult to assign to individual alleles.

This clone was picked up a small number of times. Its antigen is currently not known. Qualities for individual bases were not recorded, and no much larger clone is one base off. Counted from cysteine to phenylalanine, this CDR3 has 17 amino acids. Only the CDR3 DNA stays, 51 bases, in frame from base 1. V lost 0 bases and J lost 0 bases, and the count of bases not matched to a germline gene is 8. The CDR1 and CDR2 encoded by the germline V gene (reference sequence) are PRHDT and FYEKMQ. The library was generated by the immunoSEQ multiplex PCR assay. A mixture of 60 forward primers for TCR Vbeta segments and 13 reverse primers for TCR Jbeta segments was used in the multiplex PCR. The CDR3 region of rearranged TCR beta genes was amplified from genomic DNA by a multiplex PCR assay. On the Illumina HiSeq System, the amplified TCR beta libraries were sequenced as 87-base-pair reads. Under the source paper's analysis protocol: A later analysis counted around 72 million unique TCR beta chains across the 700 or so repertoires, and around 9.9 million of these chains were shared by at least two donors. To remove PCR and sequencing errors, raw reads were error-corrected and collapsed into unique sequences using a nearest-neighbor algorithm that merged closely related sequences. V, D and J gene segments were assigned by aligning CDR3 sequences to IMGT reference sequences. For a sequence to be retained, at least a six-nucleotide match to both a V gene segment and a J gene segment was required. A rearrangement counted as productive if the CDR3 had no stop codons and remained in frame with V and J, and every other rearrangement counted as non-productive. Following IMGT convention, CDR3 was defined as the stretch from the second conserved V-encoded cysteine to the conserved J-encoded phenylalanine. In an earlier analysis of around 640 of the donors, sequences lacking an unambiguous match to a single V gene segment were excluded. An earlier analysis of about 600 of the donors called V segments functional above 56.7% productive rearrangements and segregating when the between-donor standard deviation exceeded 5%. A statistical classification framework was built to diagnose cytomegalovirus status from the catalog of TCR beta chain sequences. V and J gene assignment, in a later analysis, came from comparing TCR nucleotide sequences with IMGT/GENE-DB human TR gene sequences. A later analysis assigned CDR3 sequences and most-parsimonious VDJ recombination scenarios with the TCRdist pipeline. In a later analysis, every TCR beta chain was defined by the combination of its CDR3 amino acid sequence and its V-gene family, and reads without a unique V-gene family were dropped. As a way to deal with suspected cross-contamination and a sequencing artifact, a later analysis dropped roughly 600 nucleotide sequences that were highly shared and had low generation probability. In a later analysis, a clonal expansion index for each public chain was calculated from normalized within-repertoire ranks of inferred template counts. A later analysis computed generation probabilities with a VDJ recombination model fitted to out-of-frame rearrangements, and checked the results against IGoR. Hypergeometric tests were used in a later analysis to score TCR-TCR, TCR-HLA and TCR-CMV co-occurrence, with a repertoire-size bias correction applied to the TCR pairs. To estimate false discovery rates, a later analysis permuted the HLA or CMV assignments 20 times. In a later analysis, co-occurring TCRs were grouped using DBSCAN, and TCRdist sequence similarity was added for clustering within HLA-allele-positive subsets. Repertoires with fewer than 30,000 or more than 120,000 public chains were left out of co-occurrence clustering, as were roughly five repertoires with anomalous nucleotide sharing. Sourced from immuneACCESS, this table was stored by TCRdb with only in-frame sequences that have V and J called. A share of the clones is absent; for the studies checked, an unresolved V gene accounts for under half, and the remainder has no known explanation. The D gene and trimming were derived from the DNA, and the V and J assignments and clone size from that table. The sample profile shows 190,000 or so clones; 82% of them were found once. Approximately 0.098% of the sample is taken by the ten largest.

The cohort consisted of 666 healthy bone marrow donors. Cohort members were all nominally healthy when sampled, although unrecorded immune exposures were likely present. The donor tested CMV seronegative, placing the donor among the roughly 350 seronegative members of the cohort. Every donor gave a peripheral blood sample, and the peripheral blood mononuclear cells from that sample were used for TCR beta sequencing. Genomic DNA extraction from the blood cell samples was performed with the Qiagen DNeasy Blood Extraction Kit. Sequenced sample: PBMCs. This receptor was identified in a boy aged 2 to 10 in good health and CMV-seronegative. The rearrangement combines TRBV13 with TRBJ2-7, and 7 junctional nucleotides match TRBD2. The nucleotides are TGTGCCAGCAGCTTAGGCCCTGGCGGGGGAAGCTCCTACGAGCAGTACTTC. Its translation reads: CASSLGPGGGSSYEQYF.